This TCR beta chain was observed in a study of spatial heterogeneity in lung cancer. In this sample, this clonotype turned up many times. Each TCR cDNA molecule bore a unique molecular identifier. TCRdb re-called the 5' RACE reads with MiXCR, one entry per CDR3 protein. The data hold roughly 120,000 distinct CDR3 sequences, with 10% to 12% observed a single time. Per the germline V gene, CDR1 is MNHEY and CDR2 is SVGAGI. This CDR3 is built from 14 residues. The V end lost 2 bases, the J end lost 4 bases, and 10 bases lay between the germline ends. The sample's time point: blood at routine non-recurrence follow-up after resection.

The source is a female donor with early-stage non-small cell lung cancer. The genes are TRBV6-5 and TRBJ2-3, with a weak D call TRBD2 (6 bases). Sequenced material: PBMCs, taken at follow-up. The CDR3 loop is CASSYGGTADTQYF. CDR3 bases: TGTGCCAGCAGTTACGGGGGGACGGCAGATACGCAGTATTTT.